The 31 T cell receptor beta chains given below trace back to one sample, sequenced in a study of T cell repertoires in cytomegalovirus infection. Which antigens these TCRs recognize remains unknown. TCRdb independently ran MiXCR on the reads; one entry per CDR3 protein. Among roughly 500,000 distinct CDR3 sequences listed, roughly 43% were seen once. Sample: cultured PBMCs, taken from culture after CMV antigen stimulation. The receptors originated from a human donor in good health (CMV status not recorded). Some clones in this sample may be carry-over from other donors' samples.

This clonotype was seen a few times. This chain joins TRBV7-2 and TRBJ2-2, with TRBD2 as a possible D gene (5 bases). CDR3 length equals 16 residues. The V and J ends lost 8 bases and 5 bases respectively, with 21 bases between them. The germline V gene encodes CDR1 SGHTA and CDR2 FQGNSA. In DNA, the CDR3 is TGTGCCAGCCTCCTTGAAATAGCGTCGGCGACCGGGGAGCTGTTTTTT. Amino acid sequence: CASLLEIASATGELFF.

CDR3 nucleotide sequence: TGTGCCAGTACCGAAAGCGGGAGGGCCGCCTACAATGAGCAGTTCTTC. Amino acids: CASTESGRAAYNEQFF. The chain employs TRBV19 and TRBJ2-1, with 10 bases fitting TRBD2. This CDR3 is built from 16 residues. Germline assignment: CDR1 LNHDA and CDR2 SQIVND (reference sequence). The trim removed 7 bases at V and 2 bases at J, leaving 8 bases unmatched.

This clonotype occurred a few times. The J gene is TRBJ2-7, the V gene TRBV7-2, with D possibly being TRBD1 (5 bases). Germline V gene lookup returns CDR1 SGHTA and CDR2 FQGNSA. Trimming took 5 bases from V and 6 from J, leaving 11 bases between them. The CDR3 is 12 amino acids. The CDR3 coding sequence is TGTGCCAGCAGCCCCGACAGCCCCGAGCAGTACTTC. Its protein is CASSPDSPEQYF.

The chain joins TRBV7-2 to TRBJ2-1; D is unclear. Per the germline V gene, CDR1 is SGHTA and CDR2 is FQGNSA. The CDR3 sequence is 16 residues long. The germline V and J ends were trimmed by 0 bases and 7 bases, with 16 bases remaining between them. Here the CDR3 reads CASSLATGGPGNEQFF. The CDR3 DNA reads TGTGCCAGCAGCTTAGCAACGGGCGGCCCCGGGAATGAGCAGTTCTTC.

The chain links TRBV2 to TRBJ2-5, with 8 positions matching TRBD2. V trimming: 6 bases; J trimming: 5 bases; junction bases outside the gene matches: 11. The length of the CDR3 is 15 residues. In germline, CDR1 is SNHLY, CDR2 FYNNEI. The CDR3: CASRVQQRGWETQYF. Written as DNA, the CDR3 is TGTGCCAGCAGAGTCCAGCAGCGGGGGTGGGAGACCCAGTACTTC.

This rearrangement joins TRBV19 to TRBJ2-1; 7 nucleotides align to TRBD1. The trim removed 7 bases at V and 8 bases at J, leaving 8 bases unmatched. This CDR3 comprises 13 residues. CDR1 LNHDA and CDR2 SQIVND come from the germline V gene (reference sequence). The DNA for the CDR3 is TGTGCCAGTAACCAAGACAGGGTCGATGAGCAGTTCTTC. Translated, it gives CASNQDRVDEQFF.

The chain joins TRBV12-3 or TRBV12-4 to TRBJ1-4, with D tentatively TRBD1 (5 bases). With 4 bases removed from V and 6 bases from J, the gap between germline ends came to 12 bases. The CDR3 runs 14 residues. CDR3 protein: CASSSGFGYEKLFF. Written as DNA, the CDR3 is TGTGCCAGCAGTTCAGGGTTTGGCTATGAAAAACTGTTTTTT.

The table lists this clonotype with many counts. A read error may account for a junction end that differs from germline. The chain carries TRBV7-2 and TRBJ2-6; the D gene is possibly TRBD1 (5 bases). The CDR3 is made up of 16 amino acids. Germline V gene data show CDR1 as SGHTA and CDR2 as FQGNSA. The DNA for the CDR3 is TGTGCCAGCAGCGTAGCCCCAGGGTCTGGGGCCAACGTCCTGACTTTC. Protein product: CASSVAPGSGANVLTF.

This CDR3 reads CASSYQTGAQHF. The CDR3, as DNA: TGTGCCAGCAGCTACCAGACGGGGGCCCAGCATTTT. This sequence joins TRBV7-4 and TRBJ1-5; TRBD1 might be the D (5 bases). V was trimmed by 4 bases and J by 11 bases, leaving 12 bases between them. Germline CDR1 reads SGHVT; CDR2 reads SQSDAQ. The CDR3 is 12 amino acids.

This clonotype was counted a few times. The rearrangement joins TRBV7-9 to TRBJ2-7; D is uncertain. The germline V gene encodes CDR1 SEHNR and CDR2 FQNEAQ (reference sequence). V lost 4 bases, J lost 2 bases, and 9 bases lay in between. The CDR3 runs 13 residues. The CDR3, as DNA: TGTGCCAGCAGCTCGCAGGTGACCTACGAGCAGTACTTC. It translates to CASSSQVTYEQYF.

This clonotype was found a few times. The rearrangement uses TRBV7-2 and TRBJ2-2; D possibly matches TRBD1 or TRBD2 (7 bases each). This CDR3 contains 15 residues. Germline V gene sequence: CDR1 SGHTA, CDR2 FQGNSA. Trimming cost V 11 bases and J 6 bases, with 22 bases left between them. CDR3 sequence reads: CAPPGGVTRAGELFF. The CDR3 nucleotides read TGTGCCCCCCCAGGGGGGGTAACACGGGCCGGGGAGCTGTTTTTT.

In this sample, this clonotype turned up a few times. J is TRBJ2-1 and V is TRBV5-1, with a tentative D call TRBD1 (5 bases). CDR1 SGHRS and CDR2 YFSETQ come from the germline V gene. CDR3 size: 15 residues. V was pared by 0 bases and J by 4 bases, with 11 bases between. Here the CDR3 DNA reads TGCGCCAGCAGCTTGGGGGGCGCACAGTACAATGAGCAGTTCTTC. Translation: CASSLGGAQYNEQFF.

This chain links TRBV20-1 with TRBJ2-3; 10 bases map to TRBD2. Per the germline V gene, CDR1 is DFQATT and CDR2 is SNEGSKA (reference sequence). CDR3 length: 15 amino acids. The ends lost 5 bases at V and 3 bases at J; junction bases unmatched: 8. Written as DNA, the CDR3 is TGCAGTGCTCACACTAGCGGGGAAGAGACAGATACGCAGTATTTT. This gives the protein CSAHTSGEETDTQYF.

The CDR3 sequence is CASSLAERPGNTIYF. The CDR3 DNA sequence: TGCGCCAGCAGCTTGGCCGAGCGACCTGGAAACACCATATATTTT. This sequence joins TRBV5-1 and TRBJ1-3, with D unresolved. The germline gives CDR1 SGHRS, CDR2 YFSETQ. The germline V and J ends were trimmed by 0 bases and 2 bases, with 9 bases remaining between them. This CDR3 region has 15 residues.

The V gene is TRBV6-2 or TRBV6-3, the J gene TRBJ2-7, with D perhaps matching TRBD2 (5 bases). Germline V gene sequence: CDR1 MNHEY, CDR2 SVGEGT. This CDR3 has 15 residues. The V and J ends lost 8 bases and 3 bases respectively, with 20 bases between them. The CDR3, as DNA: TGTGCCAGCCGGAGGCTGGCAGGCGCCCACTACGAGCAGTACTTC. It specifies CASRRLAGAHYEQYF.

The chain combines TRBV5-1 with TRBJ2-2, with D maybe TRBD2 (5 bases). The CDR3 loop spans 15 amino acids. Germline CDR1 reads SGHRS; CDR2 reads YFSETQ. Deletions cut 5 bases from V and 16 bases from J, with 27 bases between. The CDR3 nucleotides are TGCGCCAGCAGTTCGACGGACGGCCGGGGAGCGGCGGCGTTTTTT. Protein sequence: CASSSTDGRGAAAFF.

The chain couples TRBV20-1 to TRBJ2-2; no definite D call. V lost 6 bases to trimming and J lost 0 bases, with 11 bases between them. The CDR3 is 14 amino acids. Per germline, CDR1 DFQATT and CDR2 SNEGSKA (reference sequence). The chain's CDR3 is CSAGSPANTGELFF. CDR3 DNA sequence: TGCAGTGCCGGGTCACCTGCGAACACCGGGGAGCTGTTTTTT.

This clonotype was counted between two and nine times. The V gene is TRBV4-1, the J gene TRBJ2-7, with unresolved D. There are 16 residues in the CDR3. The ends were cut back, 1 base at V and 2 bases at J, with 15 bases in the middle. Per germline, CDR1 MGHRA and CDR2 YSYEKL. The CDR3 coding sequence is TGCGCCAGCAGCCAAGGATGGCGCGGAGCAACCTACGAGCAGTACTTC. This codes for CASSQGWRGATYEQYF.

This chain uses TRBV10-3 with TRBJ2-7; possibly TRBD1 for D (5 bases). V was clipped by 3 bases and J by 2 bases, with 14 bases between them. This CDR3 has 15 amino acids. Germline V CDR1 and CDR2: ENHRY, SYGVKD. Here the CDR3 DNA reads TGTGCCATCAGTGAACCAGGGTTAATCGCCTACGAGCAGTACTTC. Its protein is CAISEPGLIAYEQYF.

The chain recombines TRBV6-5 with TRBJ1-1; D is uncertain. V was trimmed by 6 bases and J by 7 bases, leaving 12 bases between them. This CDR3 has 12 amino acids. In germline, CDR1 is MNHEY, CDR2 SVGAGI. This CDR3 is CASRAQGDEAFF. CDR3 DNA sequence: TGTGCCAGCAGGGCCCAAGGAGATGAAGCTTTCTTT.

The gene calls are TRBV7-2 and TRBJ2-6; D is unclear. The CDR3 contains 18 residues. Germline V gives CDR1 SGHTA, CDR2 FQGNSA. V lost 5 bases and J lost 2, with 19 bases in between. CDR3: CASSVLSYGRTGANVLTF. DNA for the CDR3: TGTGCCAGCAGCGTACTTTCTTACGGCCGTACTGGGGCCAACGTCCTGACTTTC. The whole variable domain, remainder taken from reference TRBV7-2 and TRBJ2-6, is GAGVSQSPSNKVTEKGKDVELRCDPISGHTALYWYRQSLGQGLEFLIYFQGNSAPDKSGLPSDRFSAERTGGSVSTLTIQRTQQEDSAVYLCASSVLSYGRTGANVLTFGAGSRLTVL.

The table lists this clonotype with many counts. The CDR3 coding sequence is TGTGCCAGCCTAAGGGATGGACAGGGCCACACTGAAGCTTTCTTT. It translates to CASLRDGQGHTEAFF. The chain carries TRBV7-2 and TRBJ1-1; 8 bases are shared with TRBD1. The CDR3 extends over 15 amino acids. Germline V gives CDR1 SGHTA, CDR2 FQGNSA. The J segment lost 3 bases and the V segment lost 8 bases, leaving 11 bases of the junction unmatched.

The chain joins TRBV12-3 or TRBV12-4 to TRBJ1-3; 8 bases map to TRBD1. Trimming took 3 bases from V and 1 from J; bases not matched to a gene: 11. CDR3 length: 18 residues. CDR3 sequence (DNA): TGTGCCAGCAGTTTCGCGTCGTGGACAGGGAGATCTGGAAACACCATATATTTT. Protein: CASSFASWTGRSGNTIYF.

This clonotype has just a few counts. V is TRBV7-6 and J is TRBJ1-4; tentatively, D is TRBD1 (5 bases). The CDR3 consists of 16 residues. V lost 4 bases, J lost 8 bases, and 20 bases lay in between. Germline V lookup: CDR1 SGHVS, CDR2 FNYEAQ. For the CDR3, the DNA is TGTGCCAGCAGCTCGAGCTCGGTCCGGGACCGAGAAAAACTGTTTTTT. Its protein is CASSSSSVRDREKLFF. Full variable domain (outside the CDR3, taken from reference TRBV7-6 and TRBJ1-4): GAGVSQSPRYKVTKRGQDVALRCDPISGHVSLYWYRQALGQGPEFLTYFNYEAQQDKSGLPNDRFSAERPEGSISTLTIQRTEQRDSAMYRCASSSSSVRDREKLFFGSGTQLSVL.

The J gene is TRBJ1-4, the V gene TRBV7-6, with D possibly being TRBD1 (5 bases). This CDR3 contains 13 residues. Germline-derived CDR1 and CDR2 are SGHVS and FNYEAQ. Trimming took 4 bases from V and 7 from J, leaving 10 bases between them. The CDR3 protein is CASSSVGGEKLFF. The CDR3 DNA follows: TGTGCCAGCAGCTCTGTGGGGGGTGAAAAACTGTTTTTT.

The chain is built from TRBV7-2 and TRBJ2-1; 7 nucleotides agree with TRBD2. The V and J ends lost 5 bases and 7 bases, in that order; junction bases with no gene match: 11. The CDR3 sequence is 15 residues long. Germline-derived CDR1 and CDR2 are SGHTA and FQGNSA. As DNA, the CDR3 is TGTGCCAGCAGCCGACTAGCAAGATATCTGAATGAGCAGTTCTTC. Its translation: CASSRLARYLNEQFF.

The gene calls are TRBV12-3 or TRBV12-4 and TRBJ2-3; D is unresolved. This CDR3 is 15 amino acids long. V lost 3 bases to trimming and J lost 0 bases, with 10 bases between them. In DNA form, the CDR3 reads TGTGCCAGCAGTTTGCGACCTGCTAGCACAGATACGCAGTATTTT. It specifies CASSLRPASTDTQYF.

The chain employs TRBV7-2 and TRBJ1-4; 8 nucleotides agree with TRBD1. Germline CDR1 is SGHTA and CDR2 is FQGNSA. The CDR3 consists of 15 residues. V shed 1 base, J shed 6 bases, and the junction held 4 bases outside the gene matches. In nucleotides, the CDR3 is TGTGCCAGCAGCTTAGGGACAGGGTTTCATGAAAAACTGTTTTTT. As protein: CASSLGTGFHEKLFF.

In this sample, this clonotype turned up a few times. The gene calls are TRBV7-2 and TRBJ1-2, with D maybe TRBD1 (6 bases). This CDR3 comprises 16 residues. Germline lookup yields CDR1 SGHTA and CDR2 FQGNSA. V was clipped by 7 bases and J by 3 bases, with 21 bases between them. Written as DNA, the CDR3 is TGTGCCAGCACTTCGGGGGTTACAGGGCTATACTATGGCTACACCTTC. This sequence encodes CASTSGVTGLYYGYTF. Together with reference TRBV7-2 and TRBJ1-2, the CDR3 gives the full variable domain: GAGVSQSPSNKVTEKGKDVELRCDPISGHTALYWYRQSLGQGLEFLIYFQGNSAPDKSGLPSDRFSAERTGGSVSTLTIQRTQQEDSAVYLCASTSGVTGLYYGYTFGSGTRLTVV.

This clonotype was counted a few times. The chain joins TRBV28 to TRBJ2-7; no clear D. The CDR3 sequence is 12 residues long. Trimming removed 5 bases from V and 2 bases from J, with 7 bases in between. Germline V gene sequence: CDR1 MDHEN, CDR2 SYDVKM. CDR3 DNA sequence: TGTGCCAGCAGTCAGGCTCCCTACGAGCAGTACTTC. Protein product: CASSQAPYEQYF.

This clonotype was detected once. CDR3 loop: CASSQTLENEQFF. CDR3 nucleotide sequence: TGTGCCAGCAGCCAAACACTGGAAAATGAGCAGTTCTTC. V and J are TRBV7-9 and TRBJ2-1; D ambiguous. Trimming left V 5 bases short and J 7 bases short, with 12 bases between. The CDR3 has 13 residues. Per germline, CDR1 SEHNR and CDR2 FQNEAQ (reference sequence).